This T cell receptor (beta chain) was recovered during a study of shared clonotypes between healthy human individuals (TCRdb year 2020). Turning to the overall study: The cohort included a few men and two women between 18 and 49 years of age. For each donor, CD4 naive and CD4 memory were each given three plates, CD8 naive was given two plates, and CD8 memory was given one plate. To estimate repertoire size and how much clonotype sharing occurs between individuals, the study deeply sequenced the blood TCR repertoires of about five healthy adults. Libraries were prepared and TCR repertoires were sequenced by different laboratories using diverse techniques, in order to increase sequencing depth and limit assay-specific biases. Each donor's leukapheresis produced roughly between roughly 0.85 and 9.5 billion PBMCs. The study at large found these results: Only blood was sampled, and tissue TCR repertoires likely differ from those in blood. When a handful of donors were compared, the shared fraction of clonotypes was about 5.5% for naive CD4, roughly 3.3% for naive CD8, 2.3% for memory CD4, and 0.35% to 0.5% for memory CD8. Estimated clonotype richness was generally larger for naive than for memory subsets. Rarefaction of sorted-subset datasets indicated incomplete sequencing despite the large sequencing depth. Because the study included only a small number of donors, the genetic and exposure-history diversity represented was limited. Clonotypes shared by all four sorted-subset donors showed higher generation probabilities than non-shared clonotypes. Pairwise subsampling indicated that sequencing depth was expected to affect the degree of clonotype sharing among donors.

TCR CDR3 regions were amplified from genomic DNA by multiplex PCR using the deep immunoSEQ assay. Extracted genomic DNA from each cell subset was distributed evenly across all wells of several immunoSEQ 96-well plates, and each plate was treated as a replicate. Each replicate PCR for sorted subsets received roughly 0.2 ug genomic DNA, equal to some 32,000 T cell genomes. Purified libraries were measured with a Qubit 3.0 fluorometer, size-checked on a Bioanalyzer 2100, and measured again with the KAPA Library Quantification kit. A separate single-read 150-cycle Illumina NextSeq 550 flow cell was used to sequence each immunoSEQ 96-well plate. In the authors' own workflow: Because only junctional sequences without quality scores were contained in the immunoSEQ output, filtering matching that applied to full-length reads could not be performed. To assign V/J genes and CDR3, sequences were annotated against IMGT germline references using PyIR, a Python wrapper for IgBLAST v1.9. Reads with weak V/J assignments (E-value above 1e-6), missing CDR3, stop codons, out-of-frame junctions, or ambiguous translated residues were removed. V3J clonotypes were defined as sequences sharing an identical inferred V gene, J gene, and CDR3 amino acid sequence. Percentage overlap between repertoires was calculated by dividing the number of shared unique clonotypes by the size of the smaller repertoire. Richness of each repertoire was evaluated using RTK rarefaction, the Chao1 estimator, and Recon v2.1 estimates of unobserved clonotypes. For all TCRbeta clonotypes obtained by the gDNA method from several donors, generation probabilities were computed with OLGA. Held by TCRdb, this immuneACCESS table contains in-frame sequences only and omits some clones. Under half of the omission traces to an unresolved V gene where checked; the cause of the rest is unknown. The DNA was the basis for D and trimming; V, J and clone size are from that table. The sample yields more than 500,000 clones; roughly 95% were counted once. The top ten hold about 0.059% of the sample.

After removal of 1 base from V and 4 bases from J, the junction retains 3 bases not matched to a gene. Looking up the germline V gene (reference sequence) yields CDR1 SEHNR and CDR2 FQNEAQ. Its CDR3 holds 15 amino acids, cysteine through phenylalanine. Kept here is only the CDR3 DNA, which spans 45 bases and is read in frame from base 1. Of note for this clone: There is no known antigen for this receptor. No base qualities exist here, and no much larger clone lies one base off it.

Healthy HIV-negative adults with no recently reported acute infections or vaccinations were included as donors. Only Caucasian adults living in Nashville, Tennessee, USA were represented among the donors. Magnetic negative selection was used to enrich CD4+ T cells, after which naive cells were positively selected on CD45RA and the negative fraction became the memory subset. Blood was collected by leukapheresis, and PBMCs were isolated by Ficoll-Histopaque density gradient centrifugation and then cryopreserved in liquid nitrogen vapor phase. Analytical flow cytometry was used to check the purity and quantity of every magnetically sorted T cell population. Genomic DNA was isolated from each sorted fraction and quantified by UV absorbance on a Nanodrop 2000c.

The chain links TRBV7-9 with TRBJ2-3; the central 9 bases match TRBD1. Sequencing was carried out using naive CD4+ T cells sorted from blood. The cell subset or site label, read with the paper, signifies: CD45RA+ positively selected. The source is a woman aged 30 to 39 in good health. The CDR3 protein: CASSLVTGGPDTQYF. At the DNA level, the sequence is TGTGCCAGCAGCTTAGTGACAGGGGGGCCAGATACGCAGTATTTT.